The clone carrying this T cell receptor beta chain has only one observation. MiXCR, run by TCRdb on the PCR reads, gives a single entry per CDR3 protein. The table lists 20,000 to 25,000 distinct CDR3 sequences, around 40% of them singletons. The data originate from a study of tumor-infiltrating lymphocytes in oesophageal squamous cell carcinoma. The sequence was collected from a male donor with esophageal squamous cell carcinoma. Sequenced material: esophageal tumor tissue.

CDR3 nucleotides: TGTGCCAGCAGGGGGACTAGCGGGAGGCAAGAGACCCAGTACTTC. Amino acids: CASRGTSGRQETQYF. This chain uses TRBV6-1 with TRBJ2-5, with TRBD2 matching over 15 bases. CDR1 is MNHNS, CDR2 SASEGT, per germline. V shed 6 bases, J shed 2 bases, and the junction held 1 base outside the gene matches. This CDR3 comprises 15 residues.